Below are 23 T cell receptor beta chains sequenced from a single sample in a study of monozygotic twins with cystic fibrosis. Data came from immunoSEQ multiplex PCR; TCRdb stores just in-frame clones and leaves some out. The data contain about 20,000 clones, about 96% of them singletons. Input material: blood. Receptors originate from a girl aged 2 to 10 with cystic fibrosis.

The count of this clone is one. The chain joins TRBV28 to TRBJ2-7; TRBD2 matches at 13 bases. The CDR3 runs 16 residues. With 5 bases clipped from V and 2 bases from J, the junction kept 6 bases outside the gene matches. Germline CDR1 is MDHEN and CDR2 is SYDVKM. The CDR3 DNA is TGTGCCAGCAGTCCCCCGGGACTAGCGGGACCCTACGAGCAGTACTTC. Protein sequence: CASSPPGLAGPYEQYF.

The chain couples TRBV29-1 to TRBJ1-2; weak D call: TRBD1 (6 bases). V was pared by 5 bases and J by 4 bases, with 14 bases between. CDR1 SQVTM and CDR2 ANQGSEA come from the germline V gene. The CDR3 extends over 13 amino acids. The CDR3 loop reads CSVWTQGSYGYTF. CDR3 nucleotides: TGCAGCGTTTGGACCCAGGGGTCCTATGGCTACACCTTC.

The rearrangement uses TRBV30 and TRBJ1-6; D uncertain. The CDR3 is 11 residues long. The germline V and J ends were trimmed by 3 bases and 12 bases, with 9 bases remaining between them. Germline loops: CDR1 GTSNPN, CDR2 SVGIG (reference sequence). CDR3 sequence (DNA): TGTGCCTGGAGAGCCGACGGACCCCTCCACTTT. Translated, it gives CAWRADGPLHF.

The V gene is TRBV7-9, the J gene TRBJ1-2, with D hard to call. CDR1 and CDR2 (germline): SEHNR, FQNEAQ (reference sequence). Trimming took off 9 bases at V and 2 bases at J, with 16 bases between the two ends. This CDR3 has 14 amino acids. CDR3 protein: CASKGVRSNYGYTF. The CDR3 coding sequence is TGTGCCAGTAAGGGAGTCAGGTCGAACTATGGCTACACCTTC.

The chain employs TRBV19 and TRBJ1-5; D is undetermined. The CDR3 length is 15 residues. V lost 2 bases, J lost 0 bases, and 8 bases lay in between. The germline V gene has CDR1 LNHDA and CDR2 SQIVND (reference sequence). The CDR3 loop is CASSIPSYSNQPQHF. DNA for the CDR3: TGTGCCAGTAGTATACCATCTTATAGCAATCAGCCCCAGCATTTT.

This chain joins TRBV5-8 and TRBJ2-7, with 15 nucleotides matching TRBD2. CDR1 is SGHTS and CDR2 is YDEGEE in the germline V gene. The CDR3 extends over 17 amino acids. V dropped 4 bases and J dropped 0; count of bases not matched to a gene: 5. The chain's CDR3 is CASSRGLAGGSSYEQYF. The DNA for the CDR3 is TGTGCCAGCAGCCGCGGACTAGCGGGGGGGAGCTCCTACGAGCAGTACTTC.

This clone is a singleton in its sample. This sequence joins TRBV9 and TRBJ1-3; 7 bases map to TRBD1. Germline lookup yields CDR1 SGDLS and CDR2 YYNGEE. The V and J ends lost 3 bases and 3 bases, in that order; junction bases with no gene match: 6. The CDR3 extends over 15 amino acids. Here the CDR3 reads CASSANRGIGNTIYF. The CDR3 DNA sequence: TGTGCCAGCAGCGCGAACAGGGGAATTGGAAACACCATATATTTT.

CDR3: CASSIPGNNSPLHF. In nucleotides, the CDR3 is TGTGCCAGTAGTATACCGGGGAATAATTCACCCCTCCACTTT. The gene calls are TRBV19 and TRBJ1-6; D is unclear. The CDR3 extends over 14 amino acids. Germline V gene lookup returns CDR1 LNHDA and CDR2 SQIVND (reference sequence). Trimming shortened V by 2 bases and J by 5 bases, and 7 bases separated the two germline ends.

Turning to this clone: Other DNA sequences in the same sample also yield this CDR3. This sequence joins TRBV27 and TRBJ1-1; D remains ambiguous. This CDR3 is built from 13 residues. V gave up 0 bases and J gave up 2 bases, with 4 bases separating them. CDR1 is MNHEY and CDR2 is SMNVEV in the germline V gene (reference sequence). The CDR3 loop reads CASSLSLNTEAFF. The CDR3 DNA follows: TGTGCCAGCAGTTTATCTCTAAACACTGAAGCTTTCTTT.

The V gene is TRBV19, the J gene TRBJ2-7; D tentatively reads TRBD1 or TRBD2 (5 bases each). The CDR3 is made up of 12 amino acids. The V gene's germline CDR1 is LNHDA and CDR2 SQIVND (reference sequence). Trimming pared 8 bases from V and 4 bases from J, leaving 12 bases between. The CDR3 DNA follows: TGTGCCAGTTCAGAGGGGAGATACGAGCAGTACTTC. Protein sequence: CASSEGRYEQYF.

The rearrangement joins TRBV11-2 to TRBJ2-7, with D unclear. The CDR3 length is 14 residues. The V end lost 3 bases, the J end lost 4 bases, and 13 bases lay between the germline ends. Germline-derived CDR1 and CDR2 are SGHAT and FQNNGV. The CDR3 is CASSFIPLDYEQYF. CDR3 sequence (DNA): TGTGCCAGCAGCTTTATCCCTTTGGATTACGAGCAGTACTTC.

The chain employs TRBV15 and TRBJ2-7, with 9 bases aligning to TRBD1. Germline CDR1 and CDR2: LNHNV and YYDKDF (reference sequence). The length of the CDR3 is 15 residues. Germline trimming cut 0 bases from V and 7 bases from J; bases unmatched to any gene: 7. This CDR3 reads CATSRDLDRGEEQYF. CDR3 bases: TGTGCCACCAGCAGAGATCTGGACAGGGGCGAGGAGCAGTACTTC.

The CDR3 sequence is CASTRDSSSYNEQFF. The CDR3 bases are TGTGCCAGCACCCGGGACTCCAGCTCCTACAATGAGCAGTTCTTC. This chain joins TRBV25-1 and TRBJ2-1, with a weak D call TRBD2 (6 bases). The germline V and J ends were trimmed by 7 bases and 0 bases, with 13 bases remaining between them. The CDR3 length is 15 residues. CDR1 is MGHDK, CDR2 SYGVNS, per germline.

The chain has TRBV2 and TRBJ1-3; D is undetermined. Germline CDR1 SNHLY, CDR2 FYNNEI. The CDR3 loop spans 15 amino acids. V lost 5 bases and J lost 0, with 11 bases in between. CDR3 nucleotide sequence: TGTGCCAGCAGTCACGACTCCCCCTCTGGAAACACCATATATTTT. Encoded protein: CASSHDSPSGNTIYF. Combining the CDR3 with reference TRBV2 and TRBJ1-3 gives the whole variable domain EPEVTQTPSHQVTQMGQEVILRCVPISNHLYFYWYRQILGQKVEFLVSFYNNEISEKSEIFDDQFSVERPDGSNFTLKIRSTKLEDSAMYFCASSHDSPSGNTIYFGEGSWLTVV.

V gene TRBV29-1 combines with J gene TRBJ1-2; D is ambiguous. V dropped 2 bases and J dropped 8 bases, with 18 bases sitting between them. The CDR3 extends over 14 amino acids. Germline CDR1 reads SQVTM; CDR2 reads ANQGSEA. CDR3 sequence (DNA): TGCAGCGTTGAAATCGGTTGGGTCTTGCGGGGCTACACCTTC. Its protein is CSVEIGWVLRGYTF.

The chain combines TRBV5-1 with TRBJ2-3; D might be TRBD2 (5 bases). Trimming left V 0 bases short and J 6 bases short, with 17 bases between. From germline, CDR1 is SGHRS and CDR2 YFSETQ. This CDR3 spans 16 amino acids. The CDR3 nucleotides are TGCGCCAGCAGCTTGGCGGGGAAAGTAGGTGGGGATACGCAGTATTTT. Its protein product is CASSLAGKVGGDTQYF.

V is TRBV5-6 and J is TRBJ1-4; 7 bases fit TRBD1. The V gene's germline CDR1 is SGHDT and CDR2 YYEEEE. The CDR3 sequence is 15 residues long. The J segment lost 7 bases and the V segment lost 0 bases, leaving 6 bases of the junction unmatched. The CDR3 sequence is CASSLVGRGSEKLFF. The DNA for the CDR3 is TGTGCCAGCAGCTTGGTTGGCAGGGGGAGTGAAAAACTGTTTTTT.

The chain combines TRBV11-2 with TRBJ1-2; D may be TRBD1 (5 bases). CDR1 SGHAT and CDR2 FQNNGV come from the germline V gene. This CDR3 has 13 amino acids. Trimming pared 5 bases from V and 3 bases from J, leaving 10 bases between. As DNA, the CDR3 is TGTGCCAGCAGCCGAGGGACCCACTATGGCTACACCTTC. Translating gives CASSRGTHYGYTF.

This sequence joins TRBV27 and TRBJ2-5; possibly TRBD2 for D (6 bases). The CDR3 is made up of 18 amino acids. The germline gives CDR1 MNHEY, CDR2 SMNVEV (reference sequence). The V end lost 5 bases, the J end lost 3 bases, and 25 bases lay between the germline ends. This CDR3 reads CASSPLRTGGSKKETQYF. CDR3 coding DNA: TGTGCCAGCAGTCCCCTACGAACTGGGGGGTCTAAGAAAGAGACCCAGTACTTC.

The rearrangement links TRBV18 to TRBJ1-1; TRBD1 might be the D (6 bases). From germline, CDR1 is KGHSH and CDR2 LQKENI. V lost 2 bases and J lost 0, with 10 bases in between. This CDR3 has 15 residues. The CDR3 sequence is CASSPTGPLNTEAFF. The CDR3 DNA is TGTGCCAGCTCACCAACAGGGCCCCTGAACACTGAAGCTTTCTTT.

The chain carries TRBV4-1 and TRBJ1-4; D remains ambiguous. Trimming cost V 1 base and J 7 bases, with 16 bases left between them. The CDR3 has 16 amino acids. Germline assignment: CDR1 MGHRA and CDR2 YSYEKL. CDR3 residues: CASSQVPWWNSEKLFF. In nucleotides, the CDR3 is TGCGCCAGCAGCCAAGTACCATGGTGGAACAGTGAAAAACTGTTTTTT.

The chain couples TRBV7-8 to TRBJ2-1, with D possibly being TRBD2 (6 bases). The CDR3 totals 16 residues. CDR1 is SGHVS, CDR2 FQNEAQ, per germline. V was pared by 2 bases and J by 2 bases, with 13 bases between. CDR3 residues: CASSLRGTPPYNEQFF. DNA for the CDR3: TGTGCCAGCAGCTTACGGGGGACTCCCCCCTACAATGAGCAGTTCTTC. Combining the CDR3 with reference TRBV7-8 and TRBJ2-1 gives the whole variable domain GAGVSQSPRYKVAKRGQDVALRCDPISGHVSLFWYQQALGQGPEFLTYFQNEAQLDKSGLPSDRFFAERPEGSVSTLKIQRTQQEDSAVYLCASSLRGTPPYNEQFFGPGTRLTVL.

The chain's CDR3 is CASSLSENTEAFF. The CDR3 DNA reads TGCGCCAGCAGCTTGAGTGAGAACACTGAAGCTTTCTTT. J is TRBJ1-1 and V is TRBV5-1, with no clear D. This CDR3 region has 13 residues. Trimming removed 1 base at V and 1 base at J, with 5 bases between. The V gene's germline CDR1 is SGHRS and CDR2 YFSETQ.